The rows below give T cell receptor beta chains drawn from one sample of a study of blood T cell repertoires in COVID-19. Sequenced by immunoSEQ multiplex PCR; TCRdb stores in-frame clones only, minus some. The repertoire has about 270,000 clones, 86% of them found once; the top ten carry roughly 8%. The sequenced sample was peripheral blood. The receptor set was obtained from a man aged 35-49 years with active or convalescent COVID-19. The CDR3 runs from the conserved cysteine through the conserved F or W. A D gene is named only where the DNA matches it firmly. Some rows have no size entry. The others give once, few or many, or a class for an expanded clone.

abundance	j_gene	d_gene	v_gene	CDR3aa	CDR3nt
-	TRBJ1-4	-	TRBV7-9	CASSWTQGTNEKLFF	TGTGCCAGCAGTTGGACGCAGGGGACTAATGAAAAACTGTTTTTT
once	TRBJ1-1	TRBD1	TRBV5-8	CASSLLDRGRGEAFF	TGTGCCAGCAGCTTACTCGACAGGGGAAGAGGTGAAGCTTTCTTT
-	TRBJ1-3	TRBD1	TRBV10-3	CAISEPGETGGRNTIYF	TGTGCCATCAGTGAGCCCGGAGAGACAGGGGGGAGAAACACCATATATTTT
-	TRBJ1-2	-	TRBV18	CASSPPSERGYGYTF	TGTGCCAGCTCACCCCCCTCGGAGAGAGGCTATGGCTACACCTTC
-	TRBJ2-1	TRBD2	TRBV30	CAWSPGSPSGSVF	TGTGCCTGGAGCCCAGGGTCCCCTAGCGGGAGTGTCTTC
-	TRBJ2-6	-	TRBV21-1	CASSKIIGGRGSGANVLTF	TGTGCCAGCAGCAAGATCATAGGGGGCCGAGGGTCTGGGGCCAACGTCCTGACTTTC
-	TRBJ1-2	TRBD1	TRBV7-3	CASSQRGQGTHGYTF	TGTGCCAGCAGCCAACGGGGACAGGGTACCCATGGCTACACCTTC
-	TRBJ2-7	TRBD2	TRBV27	CASSGTRVGEQYF	TGTGCCAGCTCCGGGACTAGGGTTGGGGAGCAGTACTTC
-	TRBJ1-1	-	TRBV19	CASNFLGRGFTEAFF	TGTGCCAGCAACTTTCTCGGACGGGGTTTCACTGAAGCTTTCTTT
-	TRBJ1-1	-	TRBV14	CASSPVAFMNTEAFF	TGTGCCAGCAGCCCGGTCGCGTTTATGAACACTGAAGCTTTCTTT
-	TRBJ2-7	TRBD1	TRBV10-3	CAIRRDPGTGAYEQYF	TGTGCCATCAGACGTGACCCCGGGACAGGGGCCTACGAGCAGTACTTC
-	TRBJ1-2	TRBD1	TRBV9	CASSADRGTLWGYTF	TGTGCCAGCAGCGCCGACAGGGGTACCCTATGGGGCTACACCTTC
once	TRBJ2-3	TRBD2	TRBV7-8	CASSLRTSGALSTDTQYF	TGTGCCAGCAGCTTAAGGACTAGCGGGGCCCTTAGCACAGATACGCAGTATTTT
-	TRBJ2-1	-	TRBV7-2	CASSLGGGVSEQFF	TGTGCCAGCAGCTTAGGAGGGGGGGTCAGTGAGCAGTTCTTC
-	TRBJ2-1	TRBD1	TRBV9	CASSPRTGSYNEQFF	TGTGCCAGCAGCCCACGGACAGGGTCCTACAATGAGCAGTTCTTC
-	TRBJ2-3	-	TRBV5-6	CASSFADTQYF	TGTGCCAGCAGCTTTGCGGATACGCAGTATTTT
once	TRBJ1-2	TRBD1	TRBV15	CATSANRGPYGYTF	TGTGCCACCAGCGCCAACAGGGGGCCCTATGGCTACACCTTC
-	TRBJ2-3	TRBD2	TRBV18	CASSGKTSGGSTDTQYF	TGTGCCAGCTCAGGGAAAACTAGCGGAGGTAGCACAGATACGCAGTATTTT
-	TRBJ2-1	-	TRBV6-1	CASSEMGVGQFF	TGTGCCAGCAGTGAAATGGGAGTAGGGCAGTTCTTC
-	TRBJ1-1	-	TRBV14	CASSQVGSGAFF	TGTGCCAGCAGCCAAGTGGGGAGTGGAGCTTTCTTT
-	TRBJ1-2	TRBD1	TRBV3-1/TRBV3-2	CASRPTGGANYGYTF	TGTGCCAGCAGGCCGACAGGGGGCGCAAACTATGGCTACACCTTC
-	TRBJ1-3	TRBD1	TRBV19	CASREGASGNTIYF	TGTGCCAGTAGAGAGGGGGCTTCGGGAAACACCATATATTTT
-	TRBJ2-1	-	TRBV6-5	CASNEVPRSYNEQFF	TGTGCCAGCAACGAAGTCCCTAGGAGCTATAATGAGCAGTTCTTC
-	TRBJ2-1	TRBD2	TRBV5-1	CASRPGLAGVAEQFF	TGCGCCAGCAGGCCGGGACTAGCGGGAGTTGCGGAGCAGTTCTTC
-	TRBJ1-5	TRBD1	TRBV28	CASSAGQVNQPQHF	TGTGCCAGCAGTGCGGGACAGGTCAATCAGCCCCAGCATTTT
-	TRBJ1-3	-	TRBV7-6	CASSTPGNTIYF	TGTGCCAGCAGCACTCCTGGAAACACCATATATTTT
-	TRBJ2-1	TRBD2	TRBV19	CASSIDLAGVTKFF	TGTGCCAGTAGTATAGATCTTGCGGGAGTCACCAAGTTCTTC
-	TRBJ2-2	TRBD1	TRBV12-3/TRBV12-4	CASSTRMTGWLFF	TGTGCCAGCAGTACCCGCATGACAGGGTGGCTGTTTTTT
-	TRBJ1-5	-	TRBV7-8	CASSLVRGPNQPQHF	TGTGCCAGCAGCTTAGTCAGGGGCCCCAATCAGCCCCAGCATTTT
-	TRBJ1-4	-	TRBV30	CAWSTPGGVEKLFF	TGTGCCTGGAGTACCCCGGGGGGTGTGGAAAAACTGTTTTTT
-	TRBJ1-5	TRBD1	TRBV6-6	CASSQTGNNQPQHF	TGTGCCAGCAGTCAGACAGGGAACAATCAGCCCCAGCATTTT
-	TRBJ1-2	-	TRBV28	CASSLSQGYGYTF	TGTGCCAGCAGTTTAAGTCAGGGCTATGGCTACACCTTC
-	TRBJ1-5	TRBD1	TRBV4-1	CASSLRTGRADQPQHF	TGCGCCAGCAGCCTACGGACAGGGAGGGCGGATCAGCCCCAGCATTTT
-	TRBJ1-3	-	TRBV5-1	CASSLEVRSSGNTIYF	TGCGCCAGCAGCTTAGAGGTGAGAAGCTCTGGAAACACCATATATTTT
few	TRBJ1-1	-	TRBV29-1	CSGQLNTEAFF	TGCAGTGGACAGCTGAACACTGAAGCTTTCTTT
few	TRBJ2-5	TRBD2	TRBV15	CATSTRGGSETQYF	TGTGCCACCAGCACCCGGGGGGGCTCAGAGACCCAGTACTTC
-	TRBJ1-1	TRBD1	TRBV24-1	CATSDWGRDRGSRF	TGTGCCACCAGTGATTGGGGCCGGGACAGGGGCTCCCGCTTT
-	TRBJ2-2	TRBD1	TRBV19	CASSNRGYTGELFF	TGTGCCAGTAGTAACAGGGGGTACACCGGGGAGCTGTTTTTT
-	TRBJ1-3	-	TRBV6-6	CASSPLRVGVVTSGNTIYF	TGTGCCAGCAGTCCCCTCAGGGTTGGGGTAGTGACCTCTGGAAACACCATATATTTT
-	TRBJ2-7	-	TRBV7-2	CASSLALKQYF	TGTGCCAGCAGCTTAGCGCTAAAGCAGTACTTC
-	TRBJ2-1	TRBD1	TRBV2	CASSPKPTGLNNEQFF	TGTGCCAGCAGTCCCAAACCGACAGGGTTGAACAATGAGCAGTTCTTC
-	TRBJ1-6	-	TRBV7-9	CASSLKGNSYNSPLHF	TGTGCCAGCAGCTTGAAGGGGAACTCCTATAATTCACCCCTCCACTTT
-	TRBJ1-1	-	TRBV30	CAWNRDTEAFF	TGTGCCTGGAACCGGGACACTGAAGCTTTCTTT
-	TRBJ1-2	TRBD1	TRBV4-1	CASSHPGQGNYGYTF	TGCGCCAGCAGCCATCCGGGACAGGGAAACTATGGCTACACCTTC
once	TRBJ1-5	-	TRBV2	CASHDRPYSNQPQHF	TGTGCCAGCCATGACAGGCCCTATAGCAATCAGCCCCAGCATTTT
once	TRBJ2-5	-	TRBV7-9	CASSLLALASLETQYF	TGTGCCAGCAGCTTATTGGCTCTAGCTTCTCTAGAGACCCAGTACTTC
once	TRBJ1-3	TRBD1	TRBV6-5	CATKQGLVGNTIYF	TGTGCCACAAAACAGGGGTTAGTTGGAAACACCATATATTTT
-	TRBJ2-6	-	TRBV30	CAWGGRVLTF	TGTGCCTGGGGGGGCCGGGTCCTGACTTTC
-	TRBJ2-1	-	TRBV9	CASSTTGYNEQFF	TGTGCCAGCAGCACGACAGGTTACAATGAGCAGTTCTTC
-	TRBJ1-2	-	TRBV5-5	CASSLGWDKGYGYTF	TGTGCCAGCAGCTTGGGATGGGACAAGGGCTATGGCTACACCTTC
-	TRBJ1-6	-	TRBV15	CATSREGGYSPLHF	TGTGCCACCAGCAGAGAAGGAGGATATTCACCCCTCCACTTT
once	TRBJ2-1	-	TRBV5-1	CASRKEAGVNEQFF	TGCGCCAGCAGGAAAGAAGCCGGGGTAAATGAGCAGTTCTTC
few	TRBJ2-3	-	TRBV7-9	CASDDVRQGTDTQYF	TGTGCCAGCGATGACGTAAGGCAGGGTACAGATACGCAGTATTTT
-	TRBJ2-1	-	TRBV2	CASRPGISSYNEQFF	TGTGCCAGCAGGCCCGGGATTAGCTCCTACAATGAGCAGTTCTTC
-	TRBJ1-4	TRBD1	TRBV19	CASSIQYRGEKLFF	TGTGCCAGTAGTATTCAGTACAGGGGTGAAAAACTGTTTTTT